This T cell receptor beta chain was recorded in a study of blood T cell repertoires in COVID-19. Germline V lookup: CDR1 SEHNR, CDR2 FQNEAQ (reference sequence). The CDR3 totals 14 residues. V lost 6 bases, J lost 5 bases, and 3 bases stayed unmatched. The protocol was immunoSEQ multiplex PCR, while the TCRdb copy is restricted to in-frame clones and leaves out a portion. The sample lists some 100,000 clones, roughly 86% occurring once. This clone occurred a few times. The source material was peripheral blood. This chain links TRBV7-9 with TRBJ1-4; 10 bases are a match to TRBD1. The TCR was taken from a woman aged 60-75 years with acute or convalescent COVID-19. The CDR3 DNA is TGTGCCAGCAGGGACAGGGGGAAGAATGAAAAACTGTTTTTT. This gives the protein CASRDRGKNEKLFF.